This T cell receptor (beta chain) was sequenced for a study of graft-versus-host responses after intestinal transplantation (dated by TCRdb to about 2021). For the study in its entirety: The transplants that recipients got were multivisceral, liver-intestinal, or isolated intestinal. Anti-thymocyte globulin induction was given to all recipients, followed by maintenance tacrolimus and steroids for two to three years. Donor T cell macrochimerism was defined as a peak of at least 4% donor T cells among recipient peripheral blood mononuclear cells. Samples from a few later patients were sequenced in-house on an Illumina MiSeq with MiXCR processing rather than by the commercial service. Graft-versus-host and host-versus-graft alloreactive T cell clones were tracked in the graft, circulation and bone marrow after intestinal transplantation using bulk TCR-beta CDR3 sequencing. To identify alloreactive clones, pre-transplant mixed lymphocyte reaction products were sequenced and then compared with unstimulated pre-transplant donor and recipient T cells. A cohort of approximately 24 intestinal transplant recipients, including one retransplant, was enrolled, and a few patients lacking pretransplant specimens were excluded. Paper-wide results and their limitations: GvH clones were found in recipient bone marrow, and some of the GvH clones appeared earlier in ileal mucosa or blood, which is consistent with an intestinal mucosal origin. Patients with donor T cell macrochimerism had high GvH to HvG T cell clonal ratios in their allografts. Early after transplant, peak levels of circulating GvH clones were found to be associated with declines in HvG clones. The relatively low number and heterogeneity of intestinal transplant patients limited the conclusions.

This specimen's time point label, per the study, means: cells obtained before transplantation from donor or recipient. CD3+CD4+ and CD3+CD8+ populations were FACS-sorted from unstimulated pre-transplant donor and recipient cells taken from spleen or lymph nodes. To note about this clone: What antigen it recognizes has not been identified. Base qualities are not provided; no much larger clone lies one nucleotide away.

The germline V gene provides CDR1 MNHEY and CDR2 SVGAGI. Spanning cysteine to phenylalanine, the CDR3 consists of 14 amino acids. Only CDR3 DNA is held: 42 bases, read in frame from base 1. Germline trimming amounts to 5 bases on V and 0 bases on J, with 2 as the count of junction bases outside the gene matches. The method was the immunoSEQ multiplex PCR assay. For most patients, genomic DNA was isolated using the Qiagen DNeasy Blood and Tissue Kit and was shipped frozen to Adaptive Biotechnologies for TCR sequencing. For most patients, genomic DNA was subjected to high-throughput TCR-beta CDR3 sequencing by Adaptive Biotechnologies. From the authors' description of their analysis: Adaptive's ImmunoSEQ software was the source of the TCR sequencing data for about 17 patients, while a few other patients were processed with MiXCR and VDJtools. To correct CD4 versus CD8 sorting errors, sequences present in both subsets at a frequency ratio below 5:1 were removed. Because the origin of CDR3 nucleotide sequences shared between donor and recipient could not be assigned, those sequences were removed. To be classed as alloreactive, a clone needed at least 2-fold expansion over unstimulated cells and a minimum CFSE-low frequency of 0.002% (template counts) or 0.001% (read counts). Mappable clones were those detected in sequenced pre-transplant spleen, lymph node, or MLR CFSE-low populations of the donor or recipient. The cumulative frequency of alloreactive clones was calculated as a percentage of all sequences, weighted by copy number. TCRdb provides this immuneACCESS table in a form limited to in-frame rearrangements. Some clones are lacking; in checked studies, under half of them reflect an unresolved V gene, and why the rest are absent is not known. The DNA gave D and trimming, while V, J and clone size come from that table. In this sample the table shows approximately 85,000 clones, 90% to 95% of which occur a single time. The biggest ten clones account for 1.1% of the sample.

The chain is made from TRBV6-5 and TRBJ1-2; TRBD1 matches 8 bases in the middle. The sequencing used unstimulated CD8+ T cells sorted from spleen or lymph node cells, collected before transplant. This TCR was sampled from a human donor who was the organ donor for an intestinal transplant. The sequence in DNA is TGTGCCAGCAGTCAACAGGGGGCTAACTATGGCTACACCTTC. It translates to CASSQQGANYGYTF.